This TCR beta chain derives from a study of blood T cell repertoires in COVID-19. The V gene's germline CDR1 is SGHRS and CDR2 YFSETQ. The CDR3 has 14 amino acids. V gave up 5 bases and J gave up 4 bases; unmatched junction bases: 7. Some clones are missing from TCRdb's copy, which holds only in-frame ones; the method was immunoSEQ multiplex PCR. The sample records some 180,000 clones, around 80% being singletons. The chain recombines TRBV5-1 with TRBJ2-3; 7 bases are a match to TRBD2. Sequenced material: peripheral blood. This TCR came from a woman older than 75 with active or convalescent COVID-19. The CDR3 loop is CASRVREGADTQYF. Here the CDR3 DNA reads TGCGCCAGCAGAGTAAGGGAGGGCGCAGATACGCAGTATTTT.